This TCR beta chain was sequenced for a study of human T cells and chemical hapten exposure. Study results and caveats: Among TCRs, those above 1 in 1000 frequency were unaffected by DPC sensitization.

TCRdb analysed the RACE reads with MiXCR anew, one entry per CDR3 protein. Of around 50,000 distinct CDR3 sequences listed, 9% to 9.5% were seen once; the top ten hold 13%. The table lists this clonotype with many counts. Its antigen is unknown. This CDR3 is built from 13 residues. Trimming took 1 base from V and 1 from J, leaving 4 bases between them. Germline V gene sequence: CDR1 SEHNR, CDR2 FQNEAQ (reference sequence). Time point: patch test 1, 2 weeks after DPC sensitization. The treatment denotes: therapeutic diphenylcyclopropenone sensitization with weekly scalp DPC. This clonotype was obtained from a middle-aged woman with alopecia areata. Some clones in this sample may be carry-over from other donors' samples. The specimen comprised whole blood, sampled in connection with sensitization to the hapten diphenylcyclopropenone (DPC). J is TRBJ1-2 and V is TRBV7-9; no clear D. CDR3 loop: CASSLDDNYGYTF. The CDR3 nucleotides are TGTGCCAGCAGCTTAGACGATAACTATGGCTACACCTTC.